Following are 17 T cell receptor beta chains from one sample sequenced in a study of vaccination and CD4 T cells after COVID-19. What these receptors recognize is not known. The Oncomine TCR Beta short-read assay sequenced DNA from cultured CD4+ T cells. Via MiXCR, TCRdb re-called the PCR reads, giving one row per CDR3 protein. The sample has some 16,000 distinct CDR3 sequences, approximately 56% seen once. Indicated treatment: roughly 10-day PBMC culture with coronavirus spike peptide pools or control peptides (ViraFEST assay). Material for sequencing was CD4+ T cells from blood, cultured in vitro. The source of these receptors is a human donor who had recovered from COVID-19.

The V and J genes are TRBV2 and TRBJ2-3, with D hard to call. CDR1 and CDR2 from the germline V gene are SNHLY and FYNNEI. V lost 4 bases and J lost 1, with 6 bases in between. The length of the CDR3 is 13 residues. The CDR3 reads CASSVVGTDTQYF. CDR3 coding DNA: TGTGCCAGCAGTGTAGTGGGCACAGATACGCAGTATTTT.

This clonotype occurred a few times. V and J are TRBV5-5 and TRBJ2-7; D is unresolved. The ends were cut back, 0 bases at V and 4 bases at J, with 2 bases in the middle. CDR3 length: 11 residues. CDR1 and CDR2 from the germline V gene are SGHKS and YYEKEE (reference sequence). CDR3 residues: CASSLGYEQYF. For the CDR3, the DNA is TGTGCCAGCAGCTTGGGTTACGAGCAGTACTTC.

V is TRBV6-5 and J is TRBJ2-7; TRBD1 aligns across 9 bases. The germline V gene encodes CDR1 MNHEY and CDR2 SVGAGI. This CDR3 region has 14 residues. The junction had 6 bases not matched to a gene; V was cut back by 2 bases and J by 7 bases. The CDR3 spells CASSYGTGYGEQYF. The DNA of the CDR3 is TGTGCCAGCAGTTACGGGACAGGGTACGGTGAGCAGTACTTC.

This clonotype appeared a few times. V and J are TRBV15 and TRBJ1-2; 7 positions match TRBD1. Unmatched junction bases numbered 2, after V lost 1 base and J lost 3 bases. The CDR3 contains 14 residues. CDR1 and CDR2 from the germline V gene are LNHNV and YYDKDF (reference sequence). The CDR3 is CATSRGDSYYGYTF. The CDR3 region has the DNA TGTGCCACCAGCAGAGGGGACAGTTACTATGGCTACACCTTC.

The chain joins TRBV20-1 to TRBJ1-2; maybe TRBD1 (6 bases). The germline gives CDR1 DFQATT, CDR2 SNEGSKA (reference sequence). CDR3 length: 16 amino acids. V was pared by 1 base and J by 8 bases, with 23 bases between. Here the CDR3 reads CSARARLGQPSRGYTF. DNA for the CDR3: TGCAGTGCTAGAGCACGGTTAGGACAGCCGTCAAGGGGCTACACCTTC.

This clonotype was counted only a few times. This chain connects TRBV15 to TRBJ1-2, with TRBD1 matching over 8 bases. With 5 bases clipped from V and 7 bases from J, the junction kept 3 bases outside the gene matches. The length of the CDR3 is 12 residues. CDR1 and CDR2 (germline): LNHNV, YYDKDF (reference sequence). The CDR3: CATSQGAFGYTF. The CDR3 nucleotides are TGTGCCACCAGCCAGGGGGCTTTTGGCTACACCTTC.

The CDR3 sequence: CATSRDRGETQYF. In DNA form, the CDR3 reads TGTGCCACCAGCAGAGATCGGGGAGAGACCCAGTACTTC. J is TRBJ2-5 and V is TRBV15; tentative D call: TRBD2 (5 bases). The CDR3 runs 13 residues. The germline V gene encodes CDR1 LNHNV and CDR2 YYDKDF (reference sequence). V shed 0 bases and J shed 4 bases, with 6 bases lying between them.

This chain connects TRBV11-3 to TRBJ2-7; 7 nucleotides agree with TRBD2. V lost 1 base to trimming and J lost 5 bases; unmatched junction nucleotides: 5. The CDR3 length is 14 residues. Germline lookup yields CDR1 SGHNT and CDR2 YENEEA. The DNA for the CDR3 is TGTGCCAGCAGCTTAGGGGCGGGAGTCAACGAGCAGTACTTC. It specifies CASSLGAGVNEQYF.

CDR3 DNA: TGTGCCAGCAGCTTATTCTTCGGAGTAGGGAAGCCCCAGCATTTT. This translates into CASSLFFGVGKPQHF. The J gene is TRBJ1-5, the V gene TRBV7-2, with no clear D. CDR1 SGHTA and CDR2 FQGNSA come from the germline V gene. V was shortened by 2 bases and J by 8 bases, with 16 bases between the two germline ends. The CDR3 contains 15 residues.

J is TRBJ1-4 and V is TRBV20-1; 7 nucleotides agree with TRBD1. With 5 bases clipped from V and 10 bases from J, the junction kept 4 bases outside the gene matches. This CDR3 spans 11 amino acids. CDR1 DFQATT and CDR2 SNEGSKA come from the germline V gene (reference sequence). The CDR3 nucleotides read TGCAGTGCTTATGCAGGGGGAAAACTGTTTTTT. As protein: CSAYAGGKLFF.

Here the CDR3 reads CASSRKGETEAFF. CDR3 nucleotide sequence: TGCGCCAGCAGTAGGAAGGGAGAAACTGAAGCTTTCTTT. The V gene is TRBV10-2, the J gene TRBJ1-1; D unclear. Looked up from germline, CDR1 is WSHSY and CDR2 is SAAADI. The ends were cut back, 5 bases at V and 5 bases at J, with 12 bases in the middle. This CDR3 spans 13 amino acids.

CDR3 sequence: CSARVAGNEQFF. CDR3 coding DNA: TGCAGTGCTAGAGTGGCCGGGAATGAGCAGTTCTTC. The genes are TRBV20-1 and TRBJ2-1; the D is unclear. V dropped 1 base and J dropped 7 bases, with 8 bases sitting between them. Germline CDR1 reads DFQATT; CDR2 reads SNEGSKA (reference sequence). CDR3 length: 12 residues.

The genes are TRBV5-1 and TRBJ2-7, with D maybe TRBD2 (7 bases). This CDR3 comprises 14 residues. Trimming left V 0 bases short and J 3 bases short, with 10 bases between. In germline, CDR1 is SGHRS, CDR2 YFSETQ. Here the CDR3 reads CASSLEGGGYEQYF. In nucleotides, the CDR3 is TGCGCCAGCAGCTTGGAGGGAGGGGGCTACGAGCAGTACTTC.

This clonotype was observed a handful of times. V and J are TRBV19 and TRBJ1-3, with D hard to call. CDR1 LNHDA and CDR2 SQIVND come from the germline V gene (reference sequence). Trimming pared 3 bases from V and 0 bases from J, leaving 9 bases between. The CDR3 contains 15 residues. The CDR3 loop reads CASSIGSYSGNTIYF. CDR3 sequence (DNA): TGTGCCAGTAGTATCGGGAGTTACTCTGGAAACACCATATATTTT.

The V call is TRBV7-2, the J call TRBJ2-1; 8 positions match TRBD2. J gave up 3 bases and V 6 bases, and 7 bases lay outside the gene matches. CDR3 length equals 15 residues. Per the germline V gene, CDR1 is SGHTA and CDR2 is FQGNSA. The CDR3 region is CASRRTSTHYNEQFF. The CDR3 DNA reads as TGTGCCAGCAGAAGGACTAGCACACACTACAATGAGCAGTTCTTC. Drawing the rest from reference TRBV7-2 and TRBJ2-1, the complete variable domain is GAGVSQSPSNKVTEKGKDVELRCDPISGHTALYWYRQSLGQGLEFLIYFQGNSAPDKSGLPSDRFSAERTGGSVSTLTIQRTQQEDSAVYLCASRRTSTHYNEQFFGPGTRLTVL.

This sequence joins TRBV19 and TRBJ1-1; no reliable D call. The V and J ends lost 6 bases and 1 base respectively, with 3 bases between them. Germline lookup yields CDR1 LNHDA and CDR2 SQIVND (reference sequence). The CDR3 loop spans 11 amino acids. The CDR3 loop reads CASRQNTEAFF. CDR3 bases: TGTGCCAGTAGACAGAACACTGAAGCTTTCTTT.

The V call is TRBV15, the J call TRBJ1-6, with D uncertain. Between the trimmed V and J ends, which lost 0 bases and 9 bases, there was a span of 18 bases. This CDR3 contains 17 residues. Germline CDR1 and CDR2: LNHNV and YYDKDF (reference sequence). The chain's CDR3 is CATSRDLGLVGSSPLHF. The CDR3 region has the DNA TGTGCCACCAGCAGAGATCTAGGTTTAGTGGGTAGTTCACCCCTCCACTTT.